This TCR beta chain was profiled in a study of blood T cell repertoires in COVID-19. Assay used: immunoSEQ multiplex PCR; TCRdb lists only in-frame clones, some missing. The table lists about 210,000 clones, roughly 89% of them singletons. The CDR3 length is 17 residues. The trim removed 1 base at V and 5 bases at J, leaving 9 bases unmatched. Germline V CDR1 and CDR2: LGHNA, YSLEER. The J gene is TRBJ2-5, the V gene TRBV4-3; 11 positions agree with TRBD2. The source material was PBMCs or T cells enriched from blood (not recorded which). The TCR originated in a man between 18 and 29 years old with acute COVID-19. The CDR3 region has the DNA TGCGCCAGCAGCCAAGGCCCCGGGACTAGCGGTGGCGAGACCCAGTACTTC. Its translation is CASSQGPGTSGGETQYF.